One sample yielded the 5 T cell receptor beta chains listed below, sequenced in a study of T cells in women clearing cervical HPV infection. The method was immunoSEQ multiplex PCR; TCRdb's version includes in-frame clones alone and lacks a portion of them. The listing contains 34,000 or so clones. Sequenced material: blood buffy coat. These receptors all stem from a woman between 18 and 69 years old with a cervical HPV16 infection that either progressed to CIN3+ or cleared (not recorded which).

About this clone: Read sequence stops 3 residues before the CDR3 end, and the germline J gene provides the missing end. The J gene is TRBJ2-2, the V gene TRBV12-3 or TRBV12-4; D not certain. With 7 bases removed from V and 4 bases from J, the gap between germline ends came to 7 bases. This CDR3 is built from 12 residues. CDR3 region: CASIDSTGELFF. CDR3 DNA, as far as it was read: TGTGCCAGCATTGACTCCACCGGGGAG.

The CDR3: CASSSPSGLTDTQYF. The CDR3 bases that were read are TGTGCCAGCAGCTCACCTAGCGGACTCACAGATACG. J is TRBJ2-3 and V is TRBV7-9, with 7 nucleotides matching TRBD2. Read sequence stops 3 residues before the CDR3 end, and the germline J gene provides the missing end. With 4 bases clipped from V and 2 bases from J, the junction kept 6 bases outside the gene matches. This CDR3 spans 15 amino acids. The germline CDR1 and CDR2 sequences are SEHNR and FQNEAQ (reference sequence).

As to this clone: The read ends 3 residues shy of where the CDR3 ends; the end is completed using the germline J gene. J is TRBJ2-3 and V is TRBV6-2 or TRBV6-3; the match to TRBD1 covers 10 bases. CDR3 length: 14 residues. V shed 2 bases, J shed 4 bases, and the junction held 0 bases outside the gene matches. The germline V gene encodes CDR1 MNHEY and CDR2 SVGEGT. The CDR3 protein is CASSYGTGADTQYF. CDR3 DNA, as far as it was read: TGTGCCAGCAGTTACGGGACAGGGGCAGATACG.

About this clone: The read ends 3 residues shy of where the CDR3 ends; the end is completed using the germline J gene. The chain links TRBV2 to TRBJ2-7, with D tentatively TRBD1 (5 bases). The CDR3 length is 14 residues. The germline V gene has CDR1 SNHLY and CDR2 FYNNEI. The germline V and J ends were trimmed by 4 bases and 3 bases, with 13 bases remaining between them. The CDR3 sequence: CASSAQGSFYEQYF. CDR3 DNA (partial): TGTGCCAGCAGTGCGCAGGGTAGCTTCTACGAG.

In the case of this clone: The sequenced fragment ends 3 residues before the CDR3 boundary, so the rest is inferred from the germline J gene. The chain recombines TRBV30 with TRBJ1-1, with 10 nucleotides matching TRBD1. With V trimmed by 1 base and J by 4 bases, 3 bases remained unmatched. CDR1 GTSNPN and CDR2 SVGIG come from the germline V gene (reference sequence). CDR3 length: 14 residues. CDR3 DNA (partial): TGTGCCTGGAGTGCCGGACAGGGGGTCACTGAA. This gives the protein CAWSAGQGVTE. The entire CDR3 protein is CAWSAGQGVTEAFF.